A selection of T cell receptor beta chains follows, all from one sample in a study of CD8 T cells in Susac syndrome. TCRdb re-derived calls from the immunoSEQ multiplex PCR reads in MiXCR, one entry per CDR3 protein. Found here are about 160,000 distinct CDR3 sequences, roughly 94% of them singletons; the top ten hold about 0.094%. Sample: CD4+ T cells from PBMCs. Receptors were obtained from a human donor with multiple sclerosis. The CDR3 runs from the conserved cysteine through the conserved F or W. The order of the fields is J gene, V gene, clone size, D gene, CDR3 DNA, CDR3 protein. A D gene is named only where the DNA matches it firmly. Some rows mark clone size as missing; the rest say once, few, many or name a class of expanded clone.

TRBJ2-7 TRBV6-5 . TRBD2 TGTGCCAGCAGTTACTCGGGACTAGCGGGACCCTACGAGCAGTACTTC CASSYSGLAGPYEQYF
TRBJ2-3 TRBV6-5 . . TGTGCCAGCAGTTACCCCATCCGGGGGATCACAGATACGCAGTATTTT CASSYPIRGITDTQYF
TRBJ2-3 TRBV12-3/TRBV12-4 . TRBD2 TGTGCCAGCAGACAAAGCGGGAGGGCCACAGATACGCAGTATTTT CASRQSGRATDTQYF
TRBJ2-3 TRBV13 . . TGTGCCAGCAGCCCCCGAGGGGGTACGCAGTATTTT CASSPRGGTQYF
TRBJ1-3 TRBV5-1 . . TGCGCCAGCAGCTTGGGGCCGGGAAGCTCTGGAAACACCATATATTTT CASSLGPGSSGNTIYF
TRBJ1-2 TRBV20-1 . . TGCAGTGCTAGTGGGGGAGCTAACTATGGCTACACCTTC CSASGGANYGYTF
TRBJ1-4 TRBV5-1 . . TGCGCCAGCAGCTTGGACGTTAATGAAAAACTGTTTTTT CASSLDVNEKLFF
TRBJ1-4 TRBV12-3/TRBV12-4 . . TGTGCCAGCAGTTTAAGGGCCGAAAAACTGTTTTTT CASSLRAEKLFF
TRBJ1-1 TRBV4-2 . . TGTGCCAGCAGCCACAACGGGGACACTGAAGCTTTCTTT CASSHNGDTEAFF
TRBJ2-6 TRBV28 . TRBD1 TGTGCCAGCAGTACAGGGGGCGCGGGGGCCAACGTCCTGACTTTC CASSTGGAGANVLTF
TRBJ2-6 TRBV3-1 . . TGTGCCAGCAGCTCTAACAGGGCTGGGGCCAACGTCCTGACTTTC CASSSNRAGANVLTF
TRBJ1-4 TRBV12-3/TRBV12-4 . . TGTGCCAGCAGCCACCGTCGAATGTCTAATGAAAAACTGTTTTTT CASSHRRMSNEKLFF
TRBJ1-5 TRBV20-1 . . TGCAGTGCTGGAGAACACCGGGGGAATCAGCCCCAGCATTTT CSAGEHRGNQPQHF
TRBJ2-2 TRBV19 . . TGTGCCAGTAGTATAGAGGCAGGATACACCGGGGAGCTGTTTTTT CASSIEAGYTGELFF
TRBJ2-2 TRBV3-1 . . TGTGCCAGCAGCCAACAGATCGATCGTTGGACCGGGGAGCTGTTTTTT CASSQQIDRWTGELFF
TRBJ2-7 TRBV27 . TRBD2 TGTGCCAGCAGGGAAGCGGGAGGTTTCTACGAGCAGTACTTC CASREAGGFYEQYF
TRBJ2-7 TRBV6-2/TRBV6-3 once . TGTGCCAGCAACCAACAGGGTAACGAGCAGTACTTC CASNQQGNEQYF
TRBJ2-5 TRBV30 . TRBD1 TGTGCCTTTAACCAGGGGGCGAAAGAGACCCAGTACTTC CAFNQGAKETQYF
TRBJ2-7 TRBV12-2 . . TGTGCAAGTCGCTTAGCGCCTTGGGCTCAAGCCTACGAGCAGTACTTC CASRLAPWAQAYEQYF
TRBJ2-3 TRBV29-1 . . TGCAGCGTTCTATTTCCCCAGGGTGCAGATACGCAGTATTTT CSVLFPQGADTQYF
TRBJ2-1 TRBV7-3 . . TGTGCCAGCAGCCCGGCCAGATCCAGCTACAATGAGCAGTTCTTC CASSPARSSYNEQFF
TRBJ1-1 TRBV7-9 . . TGTGCCAGCAGCTCTACCCCTGCGACCCCGAACACTGAAGCTTTCTTT CASSSTPATPNTEAFF
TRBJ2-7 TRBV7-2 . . TGTGCCAGCAGCCTCTGGCGGGAATACGAGCAGTACTTC CASSLWREYEQYF
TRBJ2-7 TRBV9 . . TGTGCCAGCAGCCCCCAAGTGGGACACTACGAGCAGTACTTC CASSPQVGHYEQYF
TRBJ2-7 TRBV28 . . TGTGCCAGCAGCCAGACAGGGACTTATAAATACGAGCAGTACTTC CASSQTGTYKYEQYF
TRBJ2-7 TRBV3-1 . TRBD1 TGTGCCAGCAGCTTCGGGACAGGTGACTACGAGCAGTACTTC CASSFGTGDYEQYF
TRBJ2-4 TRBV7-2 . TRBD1 TGTGCCAGCAGCGTCGGGACAGACCGAGCCAAAAACATTCAGTACTTC CASSVGTDRAKNIQYF
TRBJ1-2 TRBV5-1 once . TGCGCCAGCAGCTTGGATAACTCTTACCGCTACACCTTC CASSLDNSYRYTF
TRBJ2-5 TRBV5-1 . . TGCGCCAGCAGCTCGGGGAGTGGGGGAGAGACCCAGTACTTC CASSSGSGGETQYF
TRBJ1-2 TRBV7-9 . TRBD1 TGTGCCAGCAGCGCACAGGGGCGGGATGGCTACACCTTC CASSAQGRDGYTF
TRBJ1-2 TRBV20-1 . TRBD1 TGCAGTGCCATTAGGGACAGGACAAACTATGGCTACACCTTC CSAIRDRTNYGYTF
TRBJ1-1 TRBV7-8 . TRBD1 TGTGCCAGCAGTTCTGGGACAGGTTGGGGAAACACTGAAGCTTTCTTT CASSSGTGWGNTEAFF
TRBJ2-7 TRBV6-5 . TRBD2 TGTGCCAGCAGTTCCTGGACTAGCGGGTACTACGAGCAGTACTTC CASSSWTSGYYEQYF
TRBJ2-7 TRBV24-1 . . TGTGCCACCAGTGTACGGGGGATCTACGAGCAGTACTTC CATSVRGIYEQYF
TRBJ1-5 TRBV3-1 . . TGTGCCAGCAGCATCACAACAGGCAGCAATCAGCCCCAGCATTTT CASSITTGSNQPQHF
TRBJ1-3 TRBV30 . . TGTGCCTGGAGTAAGGCGTTTGGAAACACCATATATTTT CAWSKAFGNTIYF
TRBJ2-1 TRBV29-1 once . TGCAGTGTGGTGAGAGGGGGCAATGAGCAGTTCTTC CSVVRGGNEQFF
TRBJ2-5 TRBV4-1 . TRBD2 TGCGCCAGCAGCCAAGAGGGGACTAGCGGGGGAGAGACCCAGTACTTC CASSQEGTSGGETQYF
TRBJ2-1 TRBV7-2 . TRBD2 TGTGCCGGAGGGGCTAGCGGGAACAATGAGCAGTTCTTC CAGGASGNNEQFF
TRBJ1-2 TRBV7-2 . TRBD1 TGTGCCAGCAGCCGTAGACAGGGTGCCGACTATGGCTACACCTTC CASSRRQGADYGYTF
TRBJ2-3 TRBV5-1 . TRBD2 TGCGCCAGCAGCTTGACCGGCGGGGGGTTCACAGATACGCAGTATTTT CASSLTGGGFTDTQYF
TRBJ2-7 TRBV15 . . TGTGCCACCAGCAGAGATTATTCCTACGAGCAGTACTTC CATSRDYSYEQYF
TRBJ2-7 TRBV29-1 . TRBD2 TGCAGCGTGTATGACTCTGCGAAAGCGGGAGGTTGGGGGGAGCAGTACTTC CSVYDSAKAGGWGEQYF